The clone carrying this T cell receptor (beta chain) was seen more than once but under ten times. The record originates from a study of blood T cells in healthy people across ages. V lost 4 bases, J lost 10 bases, and 16 bases lay in between. Looked up from germline, CDR1 is SQVTM and CDR2 is ANQGSEA. This CDR3 comprises 12 residues. A second PCR of roughly 7 to 11 cycles used a sample-barcoded 5' primer and a J-beta primer mix. Via MiXCR, TCRdb re-called the 5' RACE reads, giving one row per CDR3 protein. The sample shows around 1,000,000 distinct CDR3 sequences, about 23% of them seen only once. This same sample was also part of a study on T cells of mothers and their children.

Sequenced: blood. The sequence derives from a girl aged 2 to 10 in good health. V and J are TRBV29-1 and TRBJ1-2; possible D gene TRBD1, 6 bases. CDR3 loop: CSVGVRTGTYTF. The CDR3 DNA follows: TGCAGCGTTGGTGTTCGTACAGGGACCTACACCTTC.